These T cell receptor beta chains were read from a single sample in a study of blood T cell repertoires in COVID-19. The table came from immunoSEQ multiplex PCR; TCRdb's copy has only in-frame clones and leaves some out. The repertoire holds about 280,000 clones, roughly 85% seen once, with around 2.5% in the top ten. The specimen was PBMCs or T cells enriched from blood (not recorded which). The origin of the receptors is a woman between 50 and 59 years old who had recovered from COVID-19. The CDR3 runs from the conserved cysteine through the conserved F or W. D genes are given only for firm matches. Expanded clones get a size class; other rows say once, few or many, or leave the size out.

v_call: TRBV28; d_call: TRBD1; clone_size: .; j_call: TRBJ1-5; cdr3_nt: TGTGCCAGCAGCCCTGGACAGGGCCCTTTCAATCAGCCCCAGCATTTT; cdr3_aa: CASSPGQGPFNQPQHF
v_call: TRBV19; d_call: TRBD2; clone_size: .; j_call: TRBJ2-7; cdr3_nt: TGTGCCAGTAGCACTCTGGGTGGGAGGGCCTACGAGCAGTACTTC; cdr3_aa: CASSTLGGRAYEQYF
v_call: TRBV11-2; d_call: .; clone_size: .; j_call: TRBJ2-5; cdr3_nt: TGTGCCAGCAGCATCGATAGGGGGACTACTATCCAAGAGACCCAGTACTTC; cdr3_aa: CASSIDRGTTIQETQYF
v_call: TRBV27; d_call: .; clone_size: .; j_call: TRBJ1-3; cdr3_nt: TGTGCCAGCAGTAAGCTGAGCTCTGGAAACACCATATATTTT; cdr3_aa: CASSKLSSGNTIYF
v_call: TRBV5-4; d_call: .; clone_size: .; j_call: TRBJ2-3; cdr3_nt: TGTGCCAGCAGCTTGACAGGGTTTACAGATACGCAGTATTTT; cdr3_aa: CASSLTGFTDTQYF
v_call: TRBV6-6; d_call: TRBD1; clone_size: .; j_call: TRBJ1-2; cdr3_nt: TGTGCCAGCAGTTACCCCGGGACAGGGAACTATGGCTACACCTTC; cdr3_aa: CASSYPGTGNYGYTF
v_call: TRBV9; d_call: .; clone_size: .; j_call: TRBJ2-1; cdr3_nt: TGTGCCAGCAGCGTAGCTACGGACAATGAGCAGTTCTTC; cdr3_aa: CASSVATDNEQFF
v_call: TRBV11-2; d_call: TRBD1; clone_size: .; j_call: TRBJ1-2; cdr3_nt: TGTGCCAGCAGCAAAATTCAGGGGGCGCAGGACTATGGCTACACCTTC; cdr3_aa: CASSKIQGAQDYGYTF
v_call: TRBV19; d_call: TRBD1; clone_size: .; j_call: TRBJ1-1; cdr3_nt: TGTGCCAGTAGTATAAACAGGGGGGGCGGTGAAGCTTTCTTT; cdr3_aa: CASSINRGGGEAFF
v_call: TRBV3-1/TRBV3-2; d_call: TRBD1; clone_size: few; j_call: TRBJ1-1; cdr3_nt: TGTGCCAGCAGCCGTGACAGGGGAGTTAAGGGAGCTTTCTTT; cdr3_aa: CASSRDRGVKGAFF
v_call: TRBV4-3; d_call: TRBD1; clone_size: .; j_call: TRBJ2-3; cdr3_nt: TGCGCCAGCAGCTCGGGGCCAGGGGGAAAAGATACAGATACGCAGTATTTT; cdr3_aa: CASSSGPGGKDTDTQYF
v_call: TRBV11-1; d_call: TRBD1; clone_size: .; j_call: TRBJ2-7; cdr3_nt: TGTGCCAGCAGCCCCCGGACAGGGATCTACGAGCAGTACTTC; cdr3_aa: CASSPRTGIYEQYF
v_call: TRBV5-1; d_call: TRBD1; clone_size: .; j_call: TRBJ1-1; cdr3_nt: TGCGCCAGCAGCTTAAGACAGGGGAACACTGAAGCTTTCTTT; cdr3_aa: CASSLRQGNTEAFF
v_call: TRBV7-6; d_call: TRBD2; clone_size: .; j_call: TRBJ2-5; cdr3_nt: TGTGCCAGCAGCTTAGGGCGGGGGGGCCAGAGAGAGACCCAGTACTTC; cdr3_aa: CASSLGRGGQRETQYF
v_call: TRBV24-1; d_call: TRBD2; clone_size: few; j_call: TRBJ2-1; cdr3_nt: TGTGCCACCAGTGATCAGACTAGCGGGGGAAATGAGCAGTTCTTC; cdr3_aa: CATSDQTSGGNEQFF
v_call: TRBV5-1; d_call: TRBD2; clone_size: few; j_call: TRBJ2-2; cdr3_nt: TGCGCCACCTCGACTAGCGTAGGCGCTGCGAACACCGGGGAGCTGTTTTTT; cdr3_aa: CATSTSVGAANTGELFF
v_call: TRBV10-1; d_call: TRBD2; clone_size: .; j_call: TRBJ2-1; cdr3_nt: TGCGCCAGCAGTGAGCAGGCTAGCGGGTTCAATGAGCAGTTCTTC; cdr3_aa: CASSEQASGFNEQFF
v_call: TRBV12-3/TRBV12-4; d_call: TRBD1; clone_size: .; j_call: TRBJ1-1; cdr3_nt: TGTGCCAGCAGAAGGACAGGGAACACTGAAGCTTTCTTT; cdr3_aa: CASRRTGNTEAFF
v_call: TRBV10-3; d_call: .; clone_size: once; j_call: TRBJ1-6; cdr3_nt: TGTGCCATCAGTGAGCCTGGACAAGAAAATTCACCCCTCCACTTT; cdr3_aa: CAISEPGQENSPLHF
v_call: TRBV30; d_call: .; clone_size: .; j_call: TRBJ2-2; cdr3_nt: TGTGCCTGGTCTACCGGGACTCGCGCCGGGGAGCTGTTTTTT; cdr3_aa: CAWSTGTRAGELFF